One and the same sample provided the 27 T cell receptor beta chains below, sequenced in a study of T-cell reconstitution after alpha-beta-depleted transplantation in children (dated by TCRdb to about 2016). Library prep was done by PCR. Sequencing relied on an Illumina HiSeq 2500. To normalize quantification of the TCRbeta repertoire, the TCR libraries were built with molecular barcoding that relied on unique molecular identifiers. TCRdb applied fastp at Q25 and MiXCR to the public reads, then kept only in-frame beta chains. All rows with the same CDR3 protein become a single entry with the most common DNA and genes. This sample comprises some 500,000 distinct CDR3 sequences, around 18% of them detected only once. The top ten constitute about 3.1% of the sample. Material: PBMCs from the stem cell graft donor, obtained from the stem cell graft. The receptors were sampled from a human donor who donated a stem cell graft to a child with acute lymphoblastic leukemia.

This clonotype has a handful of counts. This CDR3 reads CASNPGTSSGNTIYF. The CDR3 DNA sequence: TGTGCCAGCAACCCCGGGACCAGCTCTGGAAACACCATATATTTT. This chain connects TRBV6-2 or TRBV6-3 to TRBJ1-3; D possibly corresponds to TRBD1 (5 bases). CDR3 size: 15 residues. V lost 7 bases and J lost 0, with 13 bases in between. In germline, CDR1 is MNHEY, CDR2 SVGEGT.

This CDR3 reads CASGLSGRPETQYF. The CDR3 region has the DNA TGCGCCAGCGGCCTTAGCGGGAGACCAGAGACCCAGTACTTC. The chain uses TRBV5-1 and TRBJ2-5; the match to TRBD2 covers 9 bases. The CDR3 totals 14 residues. Trimming took 7 bases from V and 4 from J; bases not matched to a gene: 8. Germline values: CDR1 SGHRS, CDR2 YFSETQ.

The CDR3 protein is CASSTGFNEKLFF. CDR3 bases: TGTGCCAGCAGCACAGGGTTCAATGAAAAACTGTTTTTT. The J gene is TRBJ1-4, the V gene TRBV5-5; maybe TRBD1 (6 bases). V was shortened by 4 bases and J by 5 bases, with 9 bases between the two germline ends. This CDR3 spans 13 amino acids. CDR1 and CDR2 (germline): SGHKS, YYEKEE (reference sequence). The full variable domain, with the rest looked up from reference TRBV5-5 and TRBJ1-4, is DAGVTQSPTHLIKTRGQQVTLRCSPISGHKSVSWYQQVLGQGPQFIFQYYEKEERGRGNFPDRFSARQFPNYSSELNVNALLLGDSALYLCASSTGFNEKLFFGSGTQLSVL.

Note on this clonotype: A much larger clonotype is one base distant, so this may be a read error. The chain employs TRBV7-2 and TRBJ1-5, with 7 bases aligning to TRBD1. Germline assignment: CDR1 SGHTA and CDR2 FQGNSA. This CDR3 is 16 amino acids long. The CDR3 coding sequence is TGTGCCGGCAGCTCCCAGGGGGAAGGGGCCAATCAGCCCCAGCATTTT. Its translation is CAGSSQGEGANQPQHF.

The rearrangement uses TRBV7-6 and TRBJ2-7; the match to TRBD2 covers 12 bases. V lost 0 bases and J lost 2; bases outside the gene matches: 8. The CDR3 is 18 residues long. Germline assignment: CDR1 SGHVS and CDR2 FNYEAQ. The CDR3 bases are TGTGCCAGCAGCTTAGCGGGGACTAGCGGGCCGGTTACCTACGAGCAGTACTTC. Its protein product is CASSLAGTSGPVTYEQYF.

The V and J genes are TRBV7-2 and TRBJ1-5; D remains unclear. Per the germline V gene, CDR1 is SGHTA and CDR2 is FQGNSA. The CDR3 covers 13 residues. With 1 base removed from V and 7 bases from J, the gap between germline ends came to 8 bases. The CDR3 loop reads CASSLGHQQPQHF. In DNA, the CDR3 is TGTGCCAGCAGCTTAGGCCACCAGCAGCCCCAGCATTTT.

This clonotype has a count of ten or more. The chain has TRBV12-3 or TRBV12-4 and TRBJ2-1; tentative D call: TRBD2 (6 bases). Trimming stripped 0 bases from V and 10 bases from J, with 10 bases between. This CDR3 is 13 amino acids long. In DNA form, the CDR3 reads TGTGCCAGCAGTTTAGCGGACTACTCCGAGCAGTTCTTC. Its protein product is CASSLADYSEQFF.

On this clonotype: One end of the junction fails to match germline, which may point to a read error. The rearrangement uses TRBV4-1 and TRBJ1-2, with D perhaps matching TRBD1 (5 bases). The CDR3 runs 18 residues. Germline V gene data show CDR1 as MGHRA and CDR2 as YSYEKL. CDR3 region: CASIQVFRKGRPGYGYTF. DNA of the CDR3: TGCGCCAGCATCCAAGTATTCAGAAAGGGGCGGCCCGGCTATGGCTACACCTTC.

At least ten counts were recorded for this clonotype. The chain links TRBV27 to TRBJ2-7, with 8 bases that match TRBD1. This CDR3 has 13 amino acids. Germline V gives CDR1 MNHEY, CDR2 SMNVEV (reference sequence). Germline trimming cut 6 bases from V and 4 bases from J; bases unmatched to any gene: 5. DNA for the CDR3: TGTGCCAGCAGGGACAGGGTCGAGTACGAGCAGTACTTC. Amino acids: CASRDRVEYEQYF.

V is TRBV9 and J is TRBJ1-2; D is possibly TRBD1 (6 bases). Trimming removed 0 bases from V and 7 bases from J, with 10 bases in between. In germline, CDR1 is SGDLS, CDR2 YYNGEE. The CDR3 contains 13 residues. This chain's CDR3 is CASSVEGESGYTF. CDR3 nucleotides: TGTGCCAGCAGCGTAGAGGGGGAATCTGGCTACACCTTC.

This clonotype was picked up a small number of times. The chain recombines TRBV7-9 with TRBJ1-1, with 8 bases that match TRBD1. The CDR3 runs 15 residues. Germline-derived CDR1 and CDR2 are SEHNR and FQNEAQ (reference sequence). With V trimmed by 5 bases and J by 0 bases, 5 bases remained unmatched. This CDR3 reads CASSQRTGLNTEAFF. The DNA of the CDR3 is TGTGCCAGCAGCCAAAGGACAGGGCTGAACACTGAAGCTTTCTTT.

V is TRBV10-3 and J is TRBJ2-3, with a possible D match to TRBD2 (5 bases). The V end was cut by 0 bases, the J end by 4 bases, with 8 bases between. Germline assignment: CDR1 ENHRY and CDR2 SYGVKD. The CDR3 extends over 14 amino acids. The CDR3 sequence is CAISESAGPDTQYF. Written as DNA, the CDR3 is TGTGCCATCAGTGAGTCGGCGGGCCCAGATACGCAGTATTTT.

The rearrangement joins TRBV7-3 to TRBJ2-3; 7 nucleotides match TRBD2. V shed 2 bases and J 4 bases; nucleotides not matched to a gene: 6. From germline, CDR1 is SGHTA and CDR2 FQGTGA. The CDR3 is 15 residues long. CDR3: CASSLVLAEADTQYF. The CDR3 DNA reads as TGTGCCAGCAGCTTAGTGCTAGCGGAAGCAGATACGCAGTATTTT.

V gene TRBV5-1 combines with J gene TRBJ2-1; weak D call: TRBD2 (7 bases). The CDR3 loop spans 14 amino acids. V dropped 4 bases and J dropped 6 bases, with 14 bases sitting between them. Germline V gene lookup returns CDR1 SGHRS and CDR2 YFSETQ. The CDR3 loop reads CASSQWGGGNEQFF. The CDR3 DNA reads TGCGCCAGCAGCCAATGGGGGGGCGGCAATGAGCAGTTCTTC.

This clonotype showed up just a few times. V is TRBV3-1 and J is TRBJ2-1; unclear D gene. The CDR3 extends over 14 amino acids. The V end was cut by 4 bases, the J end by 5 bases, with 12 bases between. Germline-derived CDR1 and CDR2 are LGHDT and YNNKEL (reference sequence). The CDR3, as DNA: TGTGCCAGCAGCCGCTTTACAGCGAACAATGAGCAGTTCTTC. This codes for CASSRFTANNEQFF.

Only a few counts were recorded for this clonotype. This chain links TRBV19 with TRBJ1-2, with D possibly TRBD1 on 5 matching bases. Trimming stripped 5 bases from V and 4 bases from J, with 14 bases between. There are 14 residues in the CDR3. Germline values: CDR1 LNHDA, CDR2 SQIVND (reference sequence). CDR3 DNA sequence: TGTGCCAGTAGTTTCCAGAGACAGCCCTATGGCTACACCTTC. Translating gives CASSFQRQPYGYTF. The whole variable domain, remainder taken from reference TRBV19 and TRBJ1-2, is DGGITQSPKYLFRKEGQNVTLSCEQNLNHDAMYWYRQDPGQGLRLIYYSQIVNDFQKGDIAEGYSVSREKKESFPLTVTSAQKNPTAFYLCASSFQRQPYGYTFGSGTRLTVV.

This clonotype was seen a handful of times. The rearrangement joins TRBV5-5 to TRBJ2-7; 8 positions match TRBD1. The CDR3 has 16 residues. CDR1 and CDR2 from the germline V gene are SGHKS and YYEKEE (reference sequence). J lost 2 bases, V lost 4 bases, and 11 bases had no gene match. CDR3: CASSDSLGQATYEQYF. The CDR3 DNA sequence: TGTGCCAGCAGCGATTCTCTGGGACAGGCGACCTACGAGCAGTACTTC.

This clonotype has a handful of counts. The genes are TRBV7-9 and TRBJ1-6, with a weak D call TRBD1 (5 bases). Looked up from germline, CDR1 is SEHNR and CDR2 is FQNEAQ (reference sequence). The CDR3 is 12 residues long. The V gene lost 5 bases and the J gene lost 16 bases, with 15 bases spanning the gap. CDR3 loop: CASSLGTLGLHF. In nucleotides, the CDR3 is TGTGCCAGCAGCCTCGGGACCCTGGGGCTCCACTTT. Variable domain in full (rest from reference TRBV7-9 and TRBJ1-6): DTGVSQNPRHKITKRGQNVTFRCDPISEHNRLYWYRQTLGQGPEFLTYFQNEAQLEKSRLLSDRFSAERPKGSFSTLEIQRTEQGDSAMYLCASSLGTLGLHFGNGTRLTVT.

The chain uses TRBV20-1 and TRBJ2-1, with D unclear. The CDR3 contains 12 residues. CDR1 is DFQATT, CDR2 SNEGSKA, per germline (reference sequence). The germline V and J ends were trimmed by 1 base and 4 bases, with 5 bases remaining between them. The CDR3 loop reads CSARGAYNEQFF. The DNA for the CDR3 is TGCAGTGCTAGAGGGGCGTACAATGAGCAGTTCTTC.

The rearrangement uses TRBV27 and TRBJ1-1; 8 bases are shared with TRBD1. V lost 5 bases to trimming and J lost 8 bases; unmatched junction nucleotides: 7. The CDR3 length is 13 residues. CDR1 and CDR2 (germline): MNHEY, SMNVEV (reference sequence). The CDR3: CASSQGATSEAFF. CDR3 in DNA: TGTGCCAGCAGTCAGGGGGCCACTTCCGAAGCTTTCTTT.

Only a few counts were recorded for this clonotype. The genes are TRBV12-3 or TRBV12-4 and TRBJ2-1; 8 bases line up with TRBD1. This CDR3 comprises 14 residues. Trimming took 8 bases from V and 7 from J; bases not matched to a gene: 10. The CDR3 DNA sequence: TGTGCCAGCGCATCCCACAGGGGGGTAAATGAGCAGTTCTTC. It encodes CASASHRGVNEQFF.

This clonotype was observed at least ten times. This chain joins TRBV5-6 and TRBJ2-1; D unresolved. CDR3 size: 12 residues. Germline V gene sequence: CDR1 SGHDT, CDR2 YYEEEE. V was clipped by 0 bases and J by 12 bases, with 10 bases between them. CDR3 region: CASSLGDTGQFF. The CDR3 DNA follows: TGTGCCAGCAGCTTGGGCGACACGGGGCAGTTCTTC.

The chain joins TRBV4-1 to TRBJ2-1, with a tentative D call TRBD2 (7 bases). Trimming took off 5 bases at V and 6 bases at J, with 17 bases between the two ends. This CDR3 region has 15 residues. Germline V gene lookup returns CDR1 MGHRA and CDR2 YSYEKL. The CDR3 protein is CASSKVGGGSNEQFF. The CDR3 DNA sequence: TGCGCCAGCAGCAAAGTAGGGGGAGGGTCCAATGAGCAGTTCTTC.

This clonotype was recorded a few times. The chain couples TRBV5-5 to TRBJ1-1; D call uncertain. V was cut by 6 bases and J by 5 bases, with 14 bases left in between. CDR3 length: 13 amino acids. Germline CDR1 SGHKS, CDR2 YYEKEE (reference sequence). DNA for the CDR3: TGTGCCAGCACCCCCCCGTCGGCGACTGAAGCTTTCTTT. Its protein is CASTPPSATEAFF.

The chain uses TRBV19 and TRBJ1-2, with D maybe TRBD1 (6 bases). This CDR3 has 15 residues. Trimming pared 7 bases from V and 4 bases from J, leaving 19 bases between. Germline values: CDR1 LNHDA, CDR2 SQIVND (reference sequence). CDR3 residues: CASNSGQNLGYGYTF. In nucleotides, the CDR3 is TGTGCCAGTAATTCCGGACAGAATTTAGGCTATGGCTACACCTTC. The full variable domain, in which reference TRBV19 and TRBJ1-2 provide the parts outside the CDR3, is DGGITQSPKYLFRKEGQNVTLSCEQNLNHDAMYWYRQDPGQGLRLIYYSQIVNDFQKGDIAEGYSVSREKKESFPLTVTSAQKNPTAFYLCASNSGQNLGYGYTFGSGTRLTVV.

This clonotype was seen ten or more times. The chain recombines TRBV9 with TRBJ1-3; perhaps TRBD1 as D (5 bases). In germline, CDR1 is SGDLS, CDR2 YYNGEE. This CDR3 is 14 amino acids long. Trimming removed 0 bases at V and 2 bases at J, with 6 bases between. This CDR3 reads CASSVGGTGNTIYF. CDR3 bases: TGTGCCAGCAGCGTAGGGGGCACTGGAAACACCATATATTTT.

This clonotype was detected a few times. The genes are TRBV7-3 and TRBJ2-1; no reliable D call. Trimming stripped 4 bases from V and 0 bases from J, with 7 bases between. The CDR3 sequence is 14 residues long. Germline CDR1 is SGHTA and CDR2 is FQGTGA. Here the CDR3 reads CASSSDHSYNEQFF. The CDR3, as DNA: TGTGCCAGCAGCTCTGATCACTCCTACAATGAGCAGTTCTTC.